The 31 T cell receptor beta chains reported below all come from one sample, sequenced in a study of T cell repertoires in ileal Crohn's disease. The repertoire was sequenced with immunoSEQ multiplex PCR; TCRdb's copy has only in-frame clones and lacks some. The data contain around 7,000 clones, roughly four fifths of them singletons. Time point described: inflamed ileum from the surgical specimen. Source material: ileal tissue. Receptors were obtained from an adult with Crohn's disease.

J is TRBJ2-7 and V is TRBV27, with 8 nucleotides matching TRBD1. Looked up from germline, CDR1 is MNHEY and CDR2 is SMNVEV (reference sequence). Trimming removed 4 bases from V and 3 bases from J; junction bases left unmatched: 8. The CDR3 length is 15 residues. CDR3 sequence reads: CASSSSDRAIYEQYF. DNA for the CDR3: TGTGCCAGCAGTTCGTCGGACAGGGCGATCTACGAGCAGTACTTC.

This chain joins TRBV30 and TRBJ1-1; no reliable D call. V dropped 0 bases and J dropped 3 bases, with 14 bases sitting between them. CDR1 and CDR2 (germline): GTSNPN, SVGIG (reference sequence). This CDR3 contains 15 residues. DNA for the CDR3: TGTGCCTGGAGTGTAGGCAGGCTGGGTGACACTGAAGCTTTCTTT. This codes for CAWSVGRLGDTEAFF.

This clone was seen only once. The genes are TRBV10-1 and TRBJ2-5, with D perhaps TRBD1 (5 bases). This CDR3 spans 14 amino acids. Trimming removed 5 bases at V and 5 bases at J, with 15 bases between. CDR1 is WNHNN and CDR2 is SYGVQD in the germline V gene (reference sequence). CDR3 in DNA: TGCGCCAGCAGTTCATTTGGGGCAGGGGAGACCCAGTACTTC. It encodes CASSSFGAGETQYF.

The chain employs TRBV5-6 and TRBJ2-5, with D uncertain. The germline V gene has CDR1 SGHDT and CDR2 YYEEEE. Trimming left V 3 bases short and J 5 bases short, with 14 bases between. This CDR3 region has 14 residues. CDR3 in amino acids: CASSSLQTSETQYF. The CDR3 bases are TGTGCCAGCAGCTCGCTACAAACATCGGAGACCCAGTACTTC.

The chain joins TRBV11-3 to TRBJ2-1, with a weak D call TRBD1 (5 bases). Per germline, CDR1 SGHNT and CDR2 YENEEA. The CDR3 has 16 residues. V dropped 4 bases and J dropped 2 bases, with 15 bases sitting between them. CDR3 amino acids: CASSSPQGRAYNEQFF. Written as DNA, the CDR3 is TGTGCCAGCAGCTCCCCCCAGGGTCGAGCCTACAATGAGCAGTTCTTC.

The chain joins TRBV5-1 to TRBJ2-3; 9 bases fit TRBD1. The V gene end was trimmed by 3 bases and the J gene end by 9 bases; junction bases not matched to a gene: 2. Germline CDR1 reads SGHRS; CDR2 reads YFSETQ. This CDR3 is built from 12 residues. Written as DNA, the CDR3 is TGCGCCAGCAGCTACACAGGGGGCACGCAGTATTTT. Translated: CASSYTGGTQYF.

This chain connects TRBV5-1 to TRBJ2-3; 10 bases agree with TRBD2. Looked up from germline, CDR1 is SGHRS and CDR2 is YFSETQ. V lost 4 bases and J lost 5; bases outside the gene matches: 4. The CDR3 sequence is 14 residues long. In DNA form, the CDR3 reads TGCGCCAGCAGCAGCGGGGGGGCCAGAGATACGCAGTATTTT. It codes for CASSSGGARDTQYF.

CDR3 coding DNA: TGCGCCAGCAAGCAGGGGATCATGAACACTGAAGCTTTCTTT. Encoded protein: CASKQGIMNTEAFF. This rearrangement joins TRBV4-1 to TRBJ1-1; TRBD1 is a possible D gene (6 bases). With 7 bases removed from V and 0 bases from J, the gap between germline ends came to 12 bases. The germline V gene encodes CDR1 MGHRA and CDR2 YSYEKL. The CDR3 spans 14 residues.

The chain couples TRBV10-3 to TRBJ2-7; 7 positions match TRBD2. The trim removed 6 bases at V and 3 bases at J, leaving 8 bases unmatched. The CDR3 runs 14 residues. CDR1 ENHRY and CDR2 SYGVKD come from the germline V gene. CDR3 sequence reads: CAIRGTGGDYEQYF. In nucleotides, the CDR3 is TGTGCCATCAGGGGAACGGGGGGTGACTACGAGCAGTACTTC.

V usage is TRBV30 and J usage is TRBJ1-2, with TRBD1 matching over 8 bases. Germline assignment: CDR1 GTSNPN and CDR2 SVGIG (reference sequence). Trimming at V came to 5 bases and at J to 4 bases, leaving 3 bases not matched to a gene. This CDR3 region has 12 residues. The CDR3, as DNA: TGTGCCTGGGAAGGGACAGGCTATGGCTACACCTTC. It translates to CAWEGTGYGYTF.

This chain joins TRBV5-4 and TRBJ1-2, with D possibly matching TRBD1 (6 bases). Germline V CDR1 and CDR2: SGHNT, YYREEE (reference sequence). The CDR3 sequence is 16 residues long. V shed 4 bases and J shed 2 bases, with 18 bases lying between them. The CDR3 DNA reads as TGTGCCAGCAGCGACAGGAGGCGCCGAACCAACTATGGCTACACCTTC. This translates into CASSDRRRRTNYGYTF.

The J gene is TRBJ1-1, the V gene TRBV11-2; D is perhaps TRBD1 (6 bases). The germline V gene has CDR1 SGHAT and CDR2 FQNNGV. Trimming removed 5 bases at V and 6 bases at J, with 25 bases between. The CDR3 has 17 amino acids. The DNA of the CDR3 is TGTGCCAGCAGCCCCCGGACAGTATCCACACTCGGGGCTGAAGCTTTCTTT. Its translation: CASSPRTVSTLGAEAFF.

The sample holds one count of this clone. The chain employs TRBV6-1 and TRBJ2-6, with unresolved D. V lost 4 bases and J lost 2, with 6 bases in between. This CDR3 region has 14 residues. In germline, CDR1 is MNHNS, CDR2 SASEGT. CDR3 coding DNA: TGTGCCAGCAGTGTGTTACCTGGGGCCAACGTCCTGACTTTC. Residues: CASSVLPGANVLTF.

CDR3 nucleotide sequence: TGTGCCAGCAGGGTATCCCCACTCCCTGGAAACACCATATATTTT. It is translated as CASRVSPLPGNTIYF. The gene calls are TRBV6-1 and TRBJ1-3; D not certain. V was clipped by 6 bases and J by 2 bases, with 14 bases between them. Germline lookup yields CDR1 MNHNS and CDR2 SASEGT. This CDR3 spans 15 amino acids.

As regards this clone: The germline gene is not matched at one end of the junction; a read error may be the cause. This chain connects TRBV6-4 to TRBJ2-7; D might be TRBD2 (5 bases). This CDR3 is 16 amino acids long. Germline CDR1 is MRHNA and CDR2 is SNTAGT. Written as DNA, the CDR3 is TGTGCCAGCAGTGACTCGATAGTGGACCGAGGGATCCCCAGATGCTTC. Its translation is CASSDSIVDRGIPRCF.

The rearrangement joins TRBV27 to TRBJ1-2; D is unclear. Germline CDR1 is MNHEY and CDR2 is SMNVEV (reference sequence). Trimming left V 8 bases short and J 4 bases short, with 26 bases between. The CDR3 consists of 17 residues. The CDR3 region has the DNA TGTGCCAGCGGTGGTCGGCAGAGGCAGAGCCGAGGCTATGGCTACACCTTC. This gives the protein CASGGRQRQSRGYGYTF.

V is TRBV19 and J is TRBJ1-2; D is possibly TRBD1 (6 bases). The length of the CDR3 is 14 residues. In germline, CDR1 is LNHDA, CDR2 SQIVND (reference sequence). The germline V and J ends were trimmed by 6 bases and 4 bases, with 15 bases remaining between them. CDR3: CASSWGGLGYGYTF. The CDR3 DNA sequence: TGTGCCAGTAGCTGGGGGGGGCTCGGCTATGGCTACACCTTC. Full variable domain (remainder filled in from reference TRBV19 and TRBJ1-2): DGGITQSPKYLFRKEGQNVTLSCEQNLNHDAMYWYRQDPGQGLRLIYYSQIVNDFQKGDIAEGYSVSREKKESFPLTVTSAQKNPTAFYLCASSWGGLGYGYTFGSGTRLTVV.

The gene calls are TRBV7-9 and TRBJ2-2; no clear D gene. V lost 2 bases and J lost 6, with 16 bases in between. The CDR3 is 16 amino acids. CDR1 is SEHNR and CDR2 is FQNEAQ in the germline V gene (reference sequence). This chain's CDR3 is CASSLQPGDQAGELFF. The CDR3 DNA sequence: TGTGCCAGCAGCTTACAACCTGGGGATCAGGCCGGGGAGCTGTTTTTT.

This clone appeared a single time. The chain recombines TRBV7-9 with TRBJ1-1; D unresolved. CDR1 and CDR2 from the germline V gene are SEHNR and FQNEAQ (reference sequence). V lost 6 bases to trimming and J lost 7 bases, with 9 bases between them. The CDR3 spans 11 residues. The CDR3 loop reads CASSATIEAFF. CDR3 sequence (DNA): TGTGCCAGCAGTGCGACGATTGAAGCTTTCTTT.

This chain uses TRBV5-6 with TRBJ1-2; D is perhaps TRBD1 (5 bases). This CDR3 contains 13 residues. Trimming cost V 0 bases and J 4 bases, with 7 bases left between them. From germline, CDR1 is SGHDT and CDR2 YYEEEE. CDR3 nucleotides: TGTGCCAGCAGCTTGGAACAGGTCTATGGCTACACCTTC. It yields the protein CASSLEQVYGYTF.

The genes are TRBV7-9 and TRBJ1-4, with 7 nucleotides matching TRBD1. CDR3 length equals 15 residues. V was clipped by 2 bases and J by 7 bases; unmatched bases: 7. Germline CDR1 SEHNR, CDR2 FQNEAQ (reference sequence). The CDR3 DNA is TGTGCCAGCAGCTTATCGACAGGGAAGGTTGAAAAACTGTTTTTT. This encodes CASSLSTGKVEKLFF.

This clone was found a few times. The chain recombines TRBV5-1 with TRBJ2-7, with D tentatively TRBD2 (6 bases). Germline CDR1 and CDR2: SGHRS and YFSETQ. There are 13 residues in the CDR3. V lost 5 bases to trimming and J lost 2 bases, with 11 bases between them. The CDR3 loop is CASSTSSPYEQYF. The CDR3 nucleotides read TGCGCCAGCAGTACTAGCAGCCCCTACGAGCAGTACTTC.

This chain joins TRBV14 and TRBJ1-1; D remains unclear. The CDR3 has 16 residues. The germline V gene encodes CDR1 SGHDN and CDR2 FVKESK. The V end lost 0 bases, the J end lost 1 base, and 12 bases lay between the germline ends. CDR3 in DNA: TGTGCCAGCAGCCAAGATTTCCGGGCTACGAACACTGAAGCTTTCTTT. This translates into CASSQDFRATNTEAFF.

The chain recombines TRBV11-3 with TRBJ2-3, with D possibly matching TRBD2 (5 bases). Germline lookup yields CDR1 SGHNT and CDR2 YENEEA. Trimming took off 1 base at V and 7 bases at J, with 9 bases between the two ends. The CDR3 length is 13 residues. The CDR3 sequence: CASSLGGGYTQYF. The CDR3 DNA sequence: TGTGCCAGCAGCTTAGGTGGAGGTTATACGCAGTATTTT.

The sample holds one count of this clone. CDR3: CASSPQGATGELFF. In DNA form, the CDR3 reads TGCGCCAGCAGCCCCCAGGGAGCCACCGGGGAGCTGTTTTTT. The chain employs TRBV5-1 and TRBJ2-2; D possibly matches TRBD1 or TRBD2 (5 bases each). The CDR3 loop spans 14 amino acids. Germline CDR1 and CDR2: SGHRS and YFSETQ. Between the trimmed V and J ends, which lost 4 bases and 4 bases, there was a span of 11 bases.

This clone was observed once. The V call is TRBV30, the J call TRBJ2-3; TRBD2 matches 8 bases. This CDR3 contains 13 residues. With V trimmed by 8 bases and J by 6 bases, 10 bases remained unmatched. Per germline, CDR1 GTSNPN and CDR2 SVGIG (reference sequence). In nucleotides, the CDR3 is TGTGCCCGTGTCGGGGGGGCCATGGATACGCAGTATTTT. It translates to CARVGGAMDTQYF.

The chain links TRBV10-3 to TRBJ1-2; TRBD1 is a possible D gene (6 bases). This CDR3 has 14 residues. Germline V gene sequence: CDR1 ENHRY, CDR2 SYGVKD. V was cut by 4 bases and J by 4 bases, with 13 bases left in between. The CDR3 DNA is TGTGCCATCAGTGGGGAACAGGGACGCTATGGCTACACCTTC. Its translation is CAISGEQGRYGYTF.

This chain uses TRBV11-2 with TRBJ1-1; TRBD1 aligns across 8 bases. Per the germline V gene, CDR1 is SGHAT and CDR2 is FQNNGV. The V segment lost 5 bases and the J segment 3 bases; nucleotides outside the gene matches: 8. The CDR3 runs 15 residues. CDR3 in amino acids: CASSLMMTGDTEAFF. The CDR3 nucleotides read TGTGCCAGCAGCCTAATGATGACAGGGGACACTGAAGCTTTCTTT.

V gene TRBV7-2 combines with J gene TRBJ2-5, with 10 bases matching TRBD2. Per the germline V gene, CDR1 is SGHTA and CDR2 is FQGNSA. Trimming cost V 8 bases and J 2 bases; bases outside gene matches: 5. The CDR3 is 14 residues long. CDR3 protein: CASGRGLAQETQYF. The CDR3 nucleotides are TGTGCCAGCGGGCGGGGACTAGCGCAAGAGACCCAGTACTTC.

The CDR3, as DNA: TGTGCCAGCAGCCACCGGGGTGAGGCTTTCTTT. Translating it yields CASSHRGEAFF. The chain carries TRBV14 and TRBJ1-1; D gene uncertain. The CDR3 extends over 11 amino acids. Germline V gene data show CDR1 as SGHDN and CDR2 as FVKESK. V was cut by 3 bases and J by 11 bases, with 10 bases left in between.

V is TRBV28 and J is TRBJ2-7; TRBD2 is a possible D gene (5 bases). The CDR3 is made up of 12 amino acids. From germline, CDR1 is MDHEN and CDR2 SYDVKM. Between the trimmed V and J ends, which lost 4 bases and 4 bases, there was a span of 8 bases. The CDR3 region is CASSSRRYEQYF. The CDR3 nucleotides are TGTGCCAGCAGTTCCCGGAGGTACGAGCAGTACTTC.